Detailed here is one T cell receptor (beta chain). This sample is drawn from a study of shared clonotypes between healthy human individuals. Donors were Caucasian adults residing in Nashville, Tennessee, USA. Data came from immunoSEQ multiplex PCR; TCRdb stores just in-frame clones and leaves some out. The sample yields fewer than 600,000 clones, around 77% seen once. This CDR3 is built from 17 residues. V lost 1 base, J lost 2 bases, and 6 bases stayed unmatched. In germline, CDR1 is LGHNA, CDR2 YNFKEQ. This receptor was identified in a woman aged 40 to 50 in good health. Some clones in this sample may be carry-over from other donors' samples. The sequenced material came from PBMCs. This rearrangement joins TRBV4-2 to TRBJ2-1; TRBD2 agrees at 9 bases. The CDR3 reads CASSQGEGTSPYNEQFF. Here the CDR3 DNA reads TGTGCCAGCAGCCAAGGGGAAGGGACTAGCCCCTACAATGAGCAGTTCTTC.